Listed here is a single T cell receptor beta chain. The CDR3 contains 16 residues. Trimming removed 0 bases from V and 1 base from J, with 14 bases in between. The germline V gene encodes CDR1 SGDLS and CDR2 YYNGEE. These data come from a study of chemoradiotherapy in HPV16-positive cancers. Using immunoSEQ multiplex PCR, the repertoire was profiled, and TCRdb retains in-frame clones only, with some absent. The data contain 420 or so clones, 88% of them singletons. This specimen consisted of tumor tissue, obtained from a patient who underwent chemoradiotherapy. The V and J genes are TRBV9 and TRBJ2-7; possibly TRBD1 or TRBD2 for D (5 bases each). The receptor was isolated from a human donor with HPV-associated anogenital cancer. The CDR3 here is CASSVGERDASYEQYF. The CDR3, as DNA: TGTGCCAGCAGCGTAGGGGAAAGGGACGCATCCTACGAGCAGTACTTC.